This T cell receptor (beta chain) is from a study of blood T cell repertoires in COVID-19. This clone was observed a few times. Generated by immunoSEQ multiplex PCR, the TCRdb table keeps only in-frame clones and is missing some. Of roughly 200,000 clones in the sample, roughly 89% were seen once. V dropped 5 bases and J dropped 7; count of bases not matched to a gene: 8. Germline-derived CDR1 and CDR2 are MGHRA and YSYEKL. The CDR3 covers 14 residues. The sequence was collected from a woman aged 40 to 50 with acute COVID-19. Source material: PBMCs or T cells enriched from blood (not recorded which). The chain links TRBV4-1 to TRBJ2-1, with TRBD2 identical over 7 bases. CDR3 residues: CASSYGGSGNEQFF. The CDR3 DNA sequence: TGCGCCAGCAGCTACGGGGGGTCCGGGAATGAGCAGTTCTTC.